Each of the 30 T cell receptor beta chains below was sequenced from the same sample in a study of PD-1 blockade in classical Hodgkin lymphoma (dated by TCRdb to between 2020 and 2021). The library was made by the immunoSEQ multiplex PCR assay. In TCRdb, the immuneACCESS table is reduced to in-frame sequences with V and J assigned. These tables do not hold every clone; where another copy was compared, an unresolved V gene accounts for under half, and the others remain unexplained. Counted in this sample were roughly 140,000 clones; approximately 72% of them appeared once. Together, the top ten hold roughly 9.8% of the sample. This specimen's time point label, per the study, means: cycle 2 day 1 (C2D1) of nivolumab. Relapse after autologous stem cell transplantation had occurred in all trial patients, and cohorts A, B and C were distinguished by prior brentuximab vedotin exposure. The sample consisted of peripheral blood mononuclear cells (PBMCs), taken before the second cycle of nivolumab. These TCRs come from a human donor with classical Hodgkin lymphoma.

The count of this clone is one. The chain has TRBV28 and TRBJ1-3; D is unresolved. V lost 2 bases, J lost 0 bases, and 14 bases lay in between. The germline V gene encodes CDR1 MDHEN and CDR2 SYDVKM. The CDR3 runs to 17 residues. CDR3 loop: CASSLLSSTSSGNTIYF. The CDR3 DNA reads as TGTGCCAGCAGTTTACTATCGTCCACCAGCTCTGGAAACACCATATATTTT.

The chain joins TRBV6-5 to TRBJ1-2, with unresolved D. The V gene lost 5 bases and the J gene lost 7 bases, with 17 bases spanning the gap. The germline V gene encodes CDR1 MNHEY and CDR2 SVGAGI. The CDR3 spans 14 residues. The CDR3 spells CASSPLGSGVGYTF. The CDR3 nucleotides read TGTGCCAGCAGTCCGCTGGGGTCAGGTGTTGGCTACACCTTC.

A single count supports this clone. CDR3 loop: CASSIIDYNEQFF. The CDR3, as DNA: TGTGCCAGTAGTATTATCGATTACAATGAGCAGTTCTTC. This chain connects TRBV19 to TRBJ2-1, with unresolved D. V lost 3 bases, J lost 4 bases, and 7 bases lay in between. Per germline, CDR1 LNHDA and CDR2 SQIVND (reference sequence). This CDR3 spans 13 amino acids.

This chain joins TRBV4-1 and TRBJ1-3; D may be TRBD1 (5 bases). From germline, CDR1 is MGHRA and CDR2 YSYEKL. Trimming pared 2 bases from V and 3 bases from J, leaving 17 bases between. The CDR3 covers 17 residues. CDR3 DNA sequence: TGCGCCAGCAGCCAAACCGGGACGGGGGTCGATGGAAACACCATATATTTT. Protein sequence: CASSQTGTGVDGNTIYF.

Only one count was recorded for this clone. The V and J genes are TRBV23-1 and TRBJ2-7; a weak D match, TRBD1 (6 bases). Being an ORF, TRBV23-1 has a function that is uncertain. V lost 7 bases to trimming and J lost 3 bases, with 16 bases between them. This CDR3 is built from 14 residues. Here the CDR3 reads CASKESGECYEQYF. In DNA form, the CDR3 reads TGCGCCAGCAAGGAGTCAGGGGAGTGCTACGAGCAGTACTTC.

This clone was seen repeatedly, ten times or more. The chain recombines TRBV23-1 with TRBJ1-3; D remains unclear. TRBV23-1 is placed among ORFs of uncertain function. The CDR3 runs to 17 residues. V lost 0 bases and J 1 base, leaving 13 bases between the germline ends. CDR3 amino acids: CASSQSRTSSSGNTIYF. In DNA form, the CDR3 reads TGCGCCAGCAGTCAATCCCGCACAAGCTCATCTGGAAACACCATATATTTT.

This clone has just a few counts. This chain links TRBV19 with TRBJ1-5; a possible D gene is TRBD1 (6 bases). Germline values: CDR1 LNHDA, CDR2 SQIVND (reference sequence). The V end was cut by 3 bases, the J end by 1 base, with 7 bases between. The CDR3 spans 14 residues. CDR3 sequence (DNA): TGTGCCAGTAGTATTGACAGGAGCAATCAGCCCCAGCATTTT. Its protein product is CASSIDRSNQPQHF. Supplemented by reference TRBV19 and TRBJ1-5, the full variable domain reads DGGITQSPKYLFRKEGQNVTLSCEQNLNHDAMYWYRQDPGQGLRLIYYSQIVNDFQKGDIAEGYSVSREKKESFPLTVTSAQKNPTAFYLCASSIDRSNQPQHFGDGTRLSIL.

The V call is TRBV15, the J call TRBJ2-1, with 9 nucleotides matching TRBD2. This CDR3 contains 15 residues. Germline-derived CDR1 and CDR2 are LNHNV and YYDKDF (reference sequence). The junction had 3 bases not matched to a gene; V was cut back by 4 bases and J by 2 bases. The CDR3 DNA is TGTGCCACCAGCACAGTAGCGGGAGCCTACAATGAGCAGTTCTTC. Translating it yields CATSTVAGAYNEQFF.

The genes are TRBV9 and TRBJ1-5; D ambiguous. Germline values: CDR1 SGDLS, CDR2 YYNGEE. Between the trimmed V and J ends, which lost 0 bases and 7 bases, there was a span of 11 bases. The CDR3 totals 14 residues. CDR3 amino acids: CASSVDPVGQPQHF. The CDR3, as DNA: TGTGCCAGCAGCGTAGACCCAGTCGGCCAGCCCCAGCATTTT.

J is TRBJ2-7 and V is TRBV11-2; D is undetermined. V was pared by 1 base and J by 2 bases, with 15 bases between. The CDR3 sequence is 16 residues long. The germline V gene has CDR1 SGHAT and CDR2 FQNNGV. In DNA form, the CDR3 reads TGTGCCAGCAGCTTAGCCGTTAGCTCTATCGCCTACGAGCAGTACTTC. Translated, it gives CASSLAVSSIAYEQYF. Using reference TRBV11-2 and TRBJ2-7 for the parts outside the CDR3, the full variable domain is EAGVAQSPRYKIIEKRQSVAFWCNPISGHATLYWYQQILGQGPKLLIQFQNNGVVDDSQLPKDRFSAERLKGVDSTLKIQPAKLEDSAVYLCASSLAVSSIAYEQYFGPGTRLTVT.

This sequence joins TRBV23-1 and TRBJ2-7; the D gene is possibly TRBD1 (5 bases). TRBV23-1 is classed as an ORF, of uncertain function. The CDR3 runs 14 residues. Trimming took 1 base from V and 2 from J, leaving 9 bases between them. The DNA of the CDR3 is TGCGCCAGCAGTCAATTGGGGCAGACCTACGAGCAGTACTTC. It specifies CASSQLGQTYEQYF.

This chain connects TRBV19 to TRBJ2-2, with no clear D. Deletions cut 8 bases from V and 4 bases from J, with 11 bases between. CDR3 length: 13 residues. Germline lookup yields CDR1 LNHDA and CDR2 SQIVND (reference sequence). This chain's CDR3 is CASLTWGTGELFF. The CDR3 DNA reads as TGTGCCAGTTTGACTTGGGGCACCGGGGAGCTGTTTTTT.

The rearrangement uses TRBV11-3 and TRBJ2-7; 7 bases agree with TRBD1. The CDR3 consists of 14 residues. Looked up from germline, CDR1 is SGHNT and CDR2 is YENEEA. With V trimmed by 5 bases and J by 3 bases, 7 bases remained unmatched. CDR3 sequence reads: CASSPGGPIYEQYF. CDR3 DNA sequence: TGTGCCAGCAGCCCAGGGGGACCTATCTACGAGCAGTACTTC.

CDR3 amino acids: CASSDSISASLRTDTQYF. CDR3 coding DNA: TGTGCCAGCAGTGACTCGATTTCAGCCTCACTCCGCACAGATACGCAGTATTTT. V is TRBV6-4 and J is TRBJ2-3, with D hard to call. CDR1 is MRHNA and CDR2 is SNTAGT in the germline V gene. V dropped 0 bases and J dropped 1 base, with 17 bases sitting between them. The CDR3 covers 18 residues.

The chain recombines TRBV30 with TRBJ1-4, with unresolved D. Germline V CDR1 and CDR2: GTSNPN, SVGIG (reference sequence). The V end lost 5 bases, the J end lost 4 bases, and 17 bases lay between the germline ends. CDR3 size: 15 residues. The CDR3 is CAWGRGGQVNEKLFF. The CDR3 DNA reads as TGTGCCTGGGGGCGAGGTGGGCAGGTTAATGAAAAACTGTTTTTT.

The chain has TRBV2 and TRBJ1-2; unclear D gene. Germline CDR1 reads SNHLY; CDR2 reads FYNNEI. This CDR3 is built from 11 residues. V lost 4 bases, J lost 7 bases, and 7 bases lay in between. This CDR3 reads CASSVERGYTF. The CDR3 DNA sequence: TGTGCCAGCAGTGTGGAACGTGGCTACACCTTC.

Notes on this clone: At the DNA level, this CDR3 is encoded by other sequences in the same sample as well. V is TRBV5-1 and J is TRBJ1-4, with D perhaps TRBD1 (5 bases). Germline assignment: CDR1 SGHRS and CDR2 YFSETQ. Trimming shortened V by 0 bases and J by 5 bases, and 11 bases separated the two germline ends. The CDR3 has 15 amino acids. CDR3 loop: CASSLVAGSNEKLFF. In DNA, the CDR3 is TGCGCCAGCAGCTTGGTGGCAGGGTCAAATGAAAAACTGTTTTTT.

This clone was detected a few times. As DNA, the CDR3 is TGTGCCAGCAGCCTTTTGACGGTAGCGGGAGAGACCCAGTACTTC. Its translation is CASSLLTVAGETQYF. The chain combines TRBV7-2 with TRBJ2-5, with 7 bases that match TRBD2. In germline, CDR1 is SGHTA, CDR2 FQGNSA. Unmatched junction bases numbered 10, after V lost 5 bases and J lost 4 bases. CDR3 length: 15 residues. Together with reference TRBV7-2 and TRBJ2-5, the CDR3 gives the full variable domain: GAGVSQSPSNKVTEKGKDVELRCDPISGHTALYWYRQSLGQGLEFLIYFQGNSAPDKSGLPSDRFSAERTGGSVSTLTIQRTQQEDSAVYLCASSLLTVAGETQYFGPGTRLLVL.

The rearrangement links TRBV2 to TRBJ2-2; TRBD1 matches 12 bases. Germline loops: CDR1 SNHLY, CDR2 FYNNEI. The CDR3 sequence is 15 residues long. Germline trimming cut 7 bases from V and 5 bases from J; bases unmatched to any gene: 5. CDR3 sequence reads: CASNWDRGLTGELFF. DNA for the CDR3: TGTGCCAGCAACTGGGACAGGGGGCTTACCGGGGAGCTGTTTTTT.

This chain links TRBV18 with TRBJ1-5; weak D call: TRBD1 (6 bases). V was cut by 3 bases and J by 10 bases, with 16 bases left in between. From germline, CDR1 is KGHSH and CDR2 LQKENI. The CDR3 totals 14 residues. The CDR3 bases are TGTGCCAGCTCACCGGACGGGGGTGGGGGCCCCCAGCATTTT. This gives the protein CASSPDGGGGPQHF.

The chain couples TRBV7-2 to TRBJ2-3, with D possibly called TRBD1 or TRBD2 (6 bases each). The CDR3 is made up of 14 amino acids. Germline V gene sequence: CDR1 SGHTA, CDR2 FQGNSA. The ends were cut back, 3 bases at V and 6 bases at J, with 13 bases in the middle. The CDR3 DNA follows: TGTGCCAGCAGCTTCGGATGGGGGGCCGATACGCAGTATTTT. This encodes CASSFGWGADTQYF. Full variable domain (outside the CDR3, taken from reference TRBV7-2 and TRBJ2-3): GAGVSQSPSNKVTEKGKDVELRCDPISGHTALYWYRQSLGQGLEFLIYFQGNSAPDKSGLPSDRFSAERTGGSVSTLTIQRTQQEDSAVYLCASSFGWGADTQYFGPGTRLTVL.

The rearrangement joins TRBV5-1 to TRBJ1-4, with 7 nucleotides matching TRBD1. Germline V lookup: CDR1 SGHRS, CDR2 YFSETQ. This CDR3 spans 14 amino acids. With 0 bases clipped from V and 8 bases from J, the junction kept 4 bases outside the gene matches. The CDR3 region has the DNA TGCGCCAGCAGCTTGGAACAGGGGAACGAAAAACTGTTTTTT. Translated, it gives CASSLEQGNEKLFF.

The chain uses TRBV28 and TRBJ1-2; D not certain. Germline values: CDR1 MDHEN, CDR2 SYDVKM. This CDR3 is 12 amino acids long. Trimming removed 6 bases at V and 4 bases at J, with 9 bases between. The CDR3 nucleotides read TGTGCCAGCAGCATTACTCCCTATGGCTACACCTTC. Its translation: CASSITPYGYTF.

V and J are TRBV6-5 and TRBJ2-1; no reliable D call. V shed 2 bases and J shed 0 bases, with 8 bases lying between them. Germline loops: CDR1 MNHEY, CDR2 SVGAGI. CDR3 length: 15 amino acids. The CDR3 region is CASSYRRSSYNEQFF. Written as DNA, the CDR3 is TGTGCCAGCAGTTACAGGAGAAGCTCCTACAATGAGCAGTTCTTC.

This chain joins TRBV11-3 and TRBJ2-3; D not resolved. The germline CDR1 and CDR2 sequences are SGHNT and YENEEA. There are 13 residues in the CDR3. V was trimmed by 4 bases and J by 5 bases, leaving 10 bases between them. The CDR3 loop reads CASSSPALDTQYF. In DNA form, the CDR3 reads TGTGCCAGCAGCTCCCCGGCCCTAGATACGCAGTATTTT.

The chain links TRBV11-2 to TRBJ1-5; TRBD1 matches at 9 bases. Looked up from germline, CDR1 is SGHAT and CDR2 is FQNNGV. This CDR3 contains 15 residues. With V trimmed by 2 bases and J by 4 bases, 3 bases remained unmatched. The CDR3 DNA reads as TGTGCCAGCAGCTTACGGGGACAGGGAAATCAGCCCCAGCATTTT. It codes for CASSLRGQGNQPQHF.

The V and J genes are TRBV18 and TRBJ2-3; TRBD1 might be the D (5 bases). CDR1 and CDR2 from the germline V gene are KGHSH and LQKENI. The CDR3 sequence is 15 residues long. The ends were cut back, 3 bases at V and 2 bases at J, with 12 bases in the middle. CDR3 coding DNA: TGTGCCAGCTCACCCTGGAGCAGGGCCACAGATACGCAGTATTTT. Protein product: CASSPWSRATDTQYF.

This chain connects TRBV30 to TRBJ2-5; D ambiguous. Germline CDR1 is GTSNPN and CDR2 is SVGIG (reference sequence). V was shortened by 2 bases and J by 1 base, with 5 bases between the two germline ends. CDR3 length equals 12 residues. CDR3 sequence (DNA): TGTGCCTGGAGTAAACTCCAAGAGACCCAGTACTTC. Its protein product is CAWSKLQETQYF.

This chain joins TRBV4-2 and TRBJ2-7, with TRBD2 matching over 9 bases. Losses at the gene ends were 0 bases for V and 2 bases for J; bases not matched to a gene: 5. Germline CDR1 reads LGHNA; CDR2 reads YNFKEQ. This CDR3 region has 16 residues. CDR3 nucleotide sequence: TGTGCCAGCAGCCAAGATACGACTAGCGGACCCTACGAGCAGTACTTC. Protein: CASSQDTTSGPYEQYF.

Only one count was recorded for this clone. The chain links TRBV7-9 to TRBJ2-7; D might be TRBD2 (6 bases). The length of the CDR3 is 12 residues. Per the germline V gene, CDR1 is SEHNR and CDR2 is FQNEAQ (reference sequence). Deletions cut 3 bases from V and 7 bases from J, with 10 bases between. The CDR3 DNA follows: TGTGCCAGCAGCTTGAACGGGGGAGAGCAGTACTTC. Amino acid sequence: CASSLNGGEQYF. The whole variable domain, remainder taken from reference TRBV7-9 and TRBJ2-7, is DTGVSQNPRHKITKRGQNVTFRCDPISEHNRLYWYRQTLGQGPEFLTYFQNEAQLEKSRLLSDRFSAERPKGSFSTLEIQRTEQGDSAMYLCASSLNGGEQYFGPGTRLTVT.